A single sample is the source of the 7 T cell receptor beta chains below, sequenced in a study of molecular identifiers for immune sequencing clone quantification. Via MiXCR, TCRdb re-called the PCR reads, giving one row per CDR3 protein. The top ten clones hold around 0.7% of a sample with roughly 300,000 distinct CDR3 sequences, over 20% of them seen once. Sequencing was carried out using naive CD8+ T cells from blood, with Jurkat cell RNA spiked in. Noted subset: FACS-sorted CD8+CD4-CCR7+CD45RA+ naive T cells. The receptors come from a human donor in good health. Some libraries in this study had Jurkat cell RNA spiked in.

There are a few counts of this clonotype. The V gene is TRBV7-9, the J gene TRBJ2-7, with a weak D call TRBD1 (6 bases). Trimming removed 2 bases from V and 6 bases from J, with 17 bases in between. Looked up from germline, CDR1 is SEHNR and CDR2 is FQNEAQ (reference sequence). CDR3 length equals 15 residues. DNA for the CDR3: TGTGCCAGCAGCTTATTGTCAGGGGATAGATCCGAGCAGTACTTC. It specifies CASSLLSGDRSEQYF.

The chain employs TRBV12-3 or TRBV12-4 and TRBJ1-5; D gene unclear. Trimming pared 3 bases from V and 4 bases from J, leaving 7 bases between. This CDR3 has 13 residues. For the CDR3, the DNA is TGTGCCAGCAGTTTGTTCCTTAATCAGCCCCAGCATTTT. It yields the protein CASSLFLNQPQHF.

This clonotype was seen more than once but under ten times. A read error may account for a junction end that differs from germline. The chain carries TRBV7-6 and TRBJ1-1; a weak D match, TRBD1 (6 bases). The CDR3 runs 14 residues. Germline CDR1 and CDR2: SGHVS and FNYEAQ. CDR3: CASSLDRSNTEVFF. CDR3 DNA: TGTGCCAGCAGCCTAGACAGGTCGAACACTGAAGTTTTCTTT.

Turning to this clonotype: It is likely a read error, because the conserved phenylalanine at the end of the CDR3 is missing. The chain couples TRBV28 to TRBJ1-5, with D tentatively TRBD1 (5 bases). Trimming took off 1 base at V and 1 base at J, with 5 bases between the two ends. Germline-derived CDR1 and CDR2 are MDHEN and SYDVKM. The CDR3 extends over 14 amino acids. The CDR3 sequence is CASSLYRSNQPQHL. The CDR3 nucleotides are TGTGCCAGCAGTTTATACAGGAGCAATCAGCCCCAGCATCTT.

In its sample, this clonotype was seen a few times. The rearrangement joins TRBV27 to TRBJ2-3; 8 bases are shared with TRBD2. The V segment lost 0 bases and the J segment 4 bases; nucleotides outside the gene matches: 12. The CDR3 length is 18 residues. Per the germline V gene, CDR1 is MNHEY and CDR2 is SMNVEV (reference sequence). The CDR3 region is CASSLSIPSGGRPDTQYF. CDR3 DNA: TGTGCCAGCAGTTTATCGATACCGAGCGGGGGCCGCCCAGATACGCAGTATTTT.

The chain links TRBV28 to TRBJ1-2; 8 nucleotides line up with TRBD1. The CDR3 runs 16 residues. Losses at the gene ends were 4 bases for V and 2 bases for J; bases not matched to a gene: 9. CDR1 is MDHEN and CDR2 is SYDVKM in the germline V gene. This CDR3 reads CASSSLPRTGNYGYTF. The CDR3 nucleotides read TGTGCCAGCAGTTCCCTTCCCAGGACAGGGAACTATGGCTACACCTTC.

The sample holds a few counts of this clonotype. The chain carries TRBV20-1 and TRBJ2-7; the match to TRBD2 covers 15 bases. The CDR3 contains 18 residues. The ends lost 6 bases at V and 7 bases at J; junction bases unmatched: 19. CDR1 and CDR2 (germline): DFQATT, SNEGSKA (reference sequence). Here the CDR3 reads CSAPPGTSGRLHGWEQYF. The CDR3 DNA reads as TGCAGTGCCCCCCCCGGGACTAGCGGGAGGCTACATGGTTGGGAGCAGTACTTC.